This note documents a single TCR beta chain sequence. The antigen is undetermined. The CDR3 covers 14 residues. Germline CDR1 reads SGDLS; CDR2 reads YYNGEE. V was clipped by 4 bases and J by 5 bases; unmatched bases: 5. Assay used: immunoSEQ multiplex PCR; TCRdb lists only in-frame clones, some missing. The sample lists 180,000 or so clones, more than 85% seen once, with roughly 1.7% in the top ten. The data originate from a study of T cell responses to AZD1222 COVID-19 vaccine. General observations from the study: Donors were chiefly white British, with a greater number of females, and clonal diversity was perhaps underestimated.

The TCR comes from an adult who received the AZD1222 COVID-19 vaccine. V is TRBV9 and J is TRBJ1-1; 10 nucleotides match TRBD1. The material sequenced was peripheral blood, taken 28 days after the second AZD1222 dose. The CDR3 nucleotides are TGTGCCAGCAGCCCCCGACAGGGGGCAACTGAAGCTTTCTTT. Amino acid sequence: CASSPRQGATEAFF.